The rows below give T cell receptor beta chains drawn from one sample of a study of shared clonotypes between healthy human individuals. The protocol was immunoSEQ multiplex PCR, while the TCRdb copy is restricted to in-frame clones and leaves out a portion. In the table there are about 380,000 clones, 90% to 97% of which are singletons. Sequenced sample: memory CD8+ T cells sorted from blood. The receptors stem from a young man in good health. Each CDR3 is given with its conserved first and last residue.

cdr3_aa: CASSLLGQGYNEQYF
v_call: TRBV7-2
j_call: NA

cdr3_aa: CASSLAYEQFF
v_call: TRBV5-6
j_call: TRBJ2-1

cdr3_aa: CASSLSPAKNIQYF
v_call: TRBV27
j_call: TRBJ2-4

cdr3_aa: CASSLRDGYEQYF
v_call: TRBV5-4
j_call: TRBJ2-7

cdr3_aa: CASSYLTTSQTYEQYF
v_call: TRBV4-2
j_call: TRBJ2-7

cdr3_aa: CASSSPGQGAEQYF
v_call: TRBV12-1
j_call: TRBJ2-7

cdr3_aa: CASSKRLDRAYEQYF
v_call: TRBV21-1
j_call: TRBJ2-7

cdr3_aa: CASRGLAGGLGETQYF
v_call: TRBV2
j_call: TRBJ2-5

cdr3_aa: CASSRMGGPDVGELFF
v_call: TRBV7-3
j_call: TRBJ2-2

cdr3_aa: CASSFPDYGYTF
v_call: TRBV28
j_call: TRBJ1-2

cdr3_aa: CARSKISGDCRYGYTF
v_call: TRBV5-1
j_call: TRBJ1-2

cdr3_aa: CASSFLLPGEGSYEQYF
v_call: TRBV28
j_call: TRBJ2-7

cdr3_aa: CASSVRGGDVELFF
v_call: TRBV6-1
j_call: TRBJ2-2

cdr3_aa: CASSMTGSFTYGYTF
v_call: TRBV5-1
j_call: TRBJ1-2

cdr3_aa: CAITPGQGAGNTEAFF
v_call: TRBV5-3
j_call: TRBJ1-1

cdr3_aa: CASSYRWTGLYEQYF
v_call: TRBV5-4
j_call: TRBJ2-7

cdr3_aa: CASSLRGNYGYTF
v_call: TRBV5-5
j_call: TRBJ1-2

cdr3_aa: CASSEGIVTVGSALYNEQFF
v_call: TRBV6-1
j_call: TRBJ2-1

cdr3_aa: CASSFSSGQETQYF
v_call: TRBV5-4
j_call: TRBJ2-5

cdr3_aa: CASSKTGATYEQYF
v_call: TRBV6-5
j_call: TRBJ2-7

cdr3_aa: CASSSNSWTEAFF
v_call: TRBV6-1
j_call: TRBJ1-1

cdr3_aa: CASSLGGLAGGISYEQYF
v_call: TRBV5-4
j_call: TRBJ2-7

cdr3_aa: CASISSSANTGELFF
v_call: TRBV2
j_call: TRBJ2-2

cdr3_aa: CASSLGDQETQYF
v_call: TRBV27
j_call: TRBJ2-5

cdr3_aa: CASRRDNQPQHF
v_call: TRBV2
j_call: TRBJ1-5

cdr3_aa: CASSLETGDPPRTQYF
v_call: TRBV7-9
j_call: TRBJ2-5

cdr3_aa: CASSLEDRGPGELFF
v_call: TRBV11-1
j_call: TRBJ2-2

cdr3_aa: CATSSGGGYTF
v_call: TRBV15
j_call: TRBJ1-2

cdr3_aa: CASRPSGVRYNEQFF
v_call: TRBV6-1
j_call: TRBJ2-1

cdr3_aa: CSASSVNEQFF
v_call: TRBV20-1
j_call: TRBJ2-1

cdr3_aa: CASSRAVTGRSNDEQFF
v_call: TRBV5-1
j_call: TRBJ2-1

cdr3_aa: CASSRDNYNEQFF
v_call: TRBV5-4
j_call: TRBJ2-1

cdr3_aa: CASSSYYEQYF
v_call: TRBV7-8
j_call: TRBJ2-7

cdr3_aa: CAISTGPQPQHF
v_call: TRBV10-3
j_call: TRBJ1-5

cdr3_aa: CASSRLSGGHTDTQYF
v_call: TRBV7-3
j_call: TRBJ2-3

cdr3_aa: CASSIAPRETQYF
v_call: TRBV7-2
j_call: TRBJ2-5

cdr3_aa: CASSPGLAGDYEQYF
v_call: TRBV28
j_call: TRBJ2-7

cdr3_aa: CASSSLSYEQYF
v_call: TRBV19
j_call: TRBJ2-7

cdr3_aa: CASSPKPLAGGEWEQYF
v_call: TRBV9
j_call: TRBJ2-7

cdr3_aa: CASKPRGATYEQYF
v_call: TRBV30
j_call: TRBJ2-7

cdr3_aa: CASSSGFQFEEQYF
v_call: TRBV19
j_call: TRBJ2-7

cdr3_aa: CASNRGEGGRETQYF
v_call: TRBV7-9
j_call: TRBJ2-5

cdr3_aa: CASSDRGLGTQYF
v_call: TRBV25-1
j_call: TRBJ2-5

cdr3_aa: CASSLALDTQYF
v_call: TRBV7-8
j_call: TRBJ2-3

cdr3_aa: CASSLAPTVGTDTQYF
v_call: TRBV7-2
j_call: TRBJ2-3

cdr3_aa: CASSKLHGFSYEQYF
v_call: TRBV6-5
j_call: TRBJ2-7

cdr3_aa: CASSLGGRSDTQYF
v_call: TRBV7-6
j_call: TRBJ2-3

cdr3_aa: CASGTSGRGANVLTF
v_call: TRBV6-1
j_call: TRBJ2-6

cdr3_aa: CASSAGTSRTVQFF
v_call: TRBV5-1
j_call: TRBJ2-1

cdr3_aa: CASSLKGGTEGYTF
v_call: TRBV25-1
j_call: TRBJ1-2

cdr3_aa: CASSYRVPWEQYF
v_call: TRBV6-6
j_call: TRBJ2-7

cdr3_aa: CASTQGATGNTIYF
v_call: TRBV9
j_call: TRBJ1-3

cdr3_aa: CAISVGAAGSYEQYF
v_call: TRBV10-3
j_call: TRBJ2-7

cdr3_aa: CASSESPTRAYEQYF
v_call: TRBV6-1
j_call: TRBJ2-7

cdr3_aa: CASSSWRPAGGPGANEQFF
v_call: TRBV19
j_call: TRBJ2-1